This passage covers 20 T cell receptor beta chains from one sample sequenced in a study of technical replicates of blood from a handful of donors. Here immunoSEQ multiplex PCR was the method, and the copy in TCRdb shows in-frame clones only, minus some. The table includes approximately 80,000 clones, 75% to 90% detected once. Sequencing used T cells isolated from PBMCs. The receptors here all came from a human donor in good health.

This chain links TRBV12-5 with TRBJ2-6, with D possibly matching TRBD1 (5 bases). Germline CDR1 reads LGHNT; CDR2 reads FRNRAP. V was trimmed by 3 bases and J by 0 bases, leaving 15 bases between them. This CDR3 contains 18 residues. The CDR3 spells CASGFAAGFISGANVLTF. Written as DNA, the CDR3 is TGTGCTAGTGGTTTTGCCGCAGGGTTTATCTCTGGGGCCAACGTCCTGACTTTC.

CDR3: CASSLGTYTYEQYF. CDR3 DNA sequence: TGCGCCAGCAGCTTGGGGACATATACCTACGAGCAGTACTTC. J is TRBJ2-7 and V is TRBV5-1, with D tentatively TRBD1 (5 bases). This CDR3 is 14 amino acids long. Germline-derived CDR1 and CDR2 are SGHRS and YFSETQ. V was pared by 0 bases and J by 2 bases, with 9 bases between.

The chain combines TRBV25-1 with TRBJ1-6, with 9 nucleotides matching TRBD1. Germline CDR1 is MGHDK and CDR2 is SYGVNS. V lost 1 base, J lost 11 bases, and 6 bases stayed unmatched. The CDR3 runs to 15 residues. The CDR3 bases are TGTGCCAGCAGTGAATCGGGGACAGGGAGAACACCCCTCCACTTT. Its translation is CASSESGTGRTPLHF.

The count of this clone is one. The chain recombines TRBV4-3 with TRBJ2-7, with 9 bases lining up with TRBD1. Germline V gene lookup returns CDR1 LGHNA and CDR2 YSLEER. The CDR3 has 17 residues. Losses at the gene ends were 2 bases for V and 7 bases for J; bases not matched to a gene: 15. CDR3 region: CASSQYFLGQGIGEQYF. The CDR3 DNA reads TGCGCCAGCAGCCAATATTTCTTAGGACAGGGGATCGGGGAGCAGTACTTC.

J is TRBJ2-7 and V is TRBV6-5, with 7 bases matching TRBD1. CDR3 size: 13 residues. The trim removed 6 bases at V and 0 bases at J, leaving 2 bases unmatched. The germline gives CDR1 MNHEY, CDR2 SVGAGI. The CDR3 DNA is TGTGCCAGCAGGAGGGACAGCTCCTACGAGCAGTACTTC. Protein product: CASRRDSSYEQYF.

This chain links TRBV4-1 with TRBJ2-1; TRBD2 aligns across 10 bases. The CDR3 consists of 16 residues. Trimming at V came to 0 bases and at J to 4 bases, leaving 3 bases not matched to a gene. Per the germline V gene, CDR1 is MGHRA and CDR2 is YSYEKL. CDR3 amino acids: CASSQDPSGGYNEQFF. The DNA for the CDR3 is TGCGCCAGCAGCCAAGACCCTAGCGGGGGATACAATGAGCAGTTCTTC.

V and J are TRBV27 and TRBJ1-2; TRBD1 agrees at 10 bases. Looked up from germline, CDR1 is MNHEY and CDR2 is SMNVEV (reference sequence). This CDR3 spans 14 amino acids. Germline trimming cut 6 bases from V and 4 bases from J; bases unmatched to any gene: 5. CDR3 nucleotide sequence: TGTGCCAGCAGACGACAGGGGGCCGCCTATGGCTACACCTTC. Translated, it gives CASRRQGAAYGYTF.

The gene calls are TRBV28 and TRBJ1-5; D is uncertain. The CDR3 totals 14 residues. Trimming cost V 3 bases and J 5 bases, with 11 bases left between them. Germline-derived CDR1 and CDR2 are MDHEN and SYDVKM. The CDR3: CASSFTSRYQPQHF. CDR3 sequence (DNA): TGTGCCAGCAGTTTTACATCCCGCTATCAGCCCCAGCATTTT.

This chain links TRBV18 with TRBJ2-1; 11 positions agree with TRBD2. The germline gives CDR1 KGHSH, CDR2 LQKENI. J lost 6 bases, V lost 4 bases, and 5 bases had no gene match. This CDR3 is 15 amino acids long. The CDR3 DNA follows: TGTGCCAGCTCACAAGAGGGACTAGCGGTCAATGAGCAGTTCTTC. Amino acids: CASSQEGLAVNEQFF.

The chain uses TRBV27 and TRBJ1-4; D is possibly TRBD1 (5 bases). This CDR3 contains 14 residues. V dropped 6 bases and J dropped 3 bases, with 11 bases sitting between them. Germline V gene data show CDR1 as MNHEY and CDR2 as SMNVEV (reference sequence). CDR3 in amino acids: CASRQGVANEKLFF. In nucleotides, the CDR3 is TGTGCCAGCAGGCAGGGTGTAGCTAATGAAAAACTGTTTTTT.

The chain joins TRBV19 to TRBJ1-5, with TRBD1 matching over 11 bases. The CDR3 has 14 residues. Germline CDR1 reads LNHDA; CDR2 reads SQIVND (reference sequence). The V gene end was trimmed by 6 bases and the J gene end by 7 bases; junction bases not matched to a gene: 5. CDR3 DNA sequence: TGTGCCAGTAGCCCGGACAGGGGGCAACAGCCCCAGCATTTT. This translates into CASSPDRGQQPQHF.

V is TRBV2 and J is TRBJ2-1, with 7 bases matching TRBD1. This CDR3 region has 14 residues. Trimming took 7 bases from V and 9 from J; bases not matched to a gene: 12. The V gene's germline CDR1 is SNHLY and CDR2 FYNNEI. CDR3 bases: TGTGCCAGCATCATAGGGGGCAGTCTCAGTGAGCAGTTCTTC. Translating it yields CASIIGGSLSEQFF.

The V gene is TRBV18, the J gene TRBJ1-5; D unclear. Trimming left V 0 bases short and J 7 bases short, with 4 bases between. The CDR3 totals 12 residues. Germline CDR1 is KGHSH and CDR2 is LQKENI. CDR3 nucleotides: TGTGCCAGCTCACCACCGGGCCAGCCCCAGCATTTT. Amino acid sequence: CASSPPGQPQHF.

V gene TRBV13 combines with J gene TRBJ1-4; 10 bases agree with TRBD1. The germline gives CDR1 PRHDT, CDR2 FYEKMQ (reference sequence). V lost 7 bases, J lost 5 bases, and 10 bases stayed unmatched. This CDR3 has 16 amino acids. The CDR3 loop is CASTIERGQGNEKLFF. CDR3 coding DNA: TGTGCCAGCACTATAGAGCGGGGACAGGGGAATGAAAAACTGTTTTTT.

This clone has a single count. J is TRBJ1-4 and V is TRBV25-1; possible D gene TRBD1, 6 bases. Germline CDR1 is MGHDK and CDR2 is SYGVNS. CDR3 length: 13 residues. Trimming shortened V by 6 bases and J by 6 bases, and 11 bases separated the two germline ends. For the CDR3, the DNA is TGTGCCAGCAGGGACTCAGGGGATGAAAAACTGTTTTTT. Amino acids: CASRDSGDEKLFF. Filled out from reference TRBV25-1 and TRBJ1-4, the complete variable domain reads EADIYQTPRYLVIGTGKKITLECSQTMGHDKMYWYQQDPGMELHLIHYSYGVNSTEKGDLSSESTVSRIRTEHFPLTLESARPSHTSQYLCASRDSGDEKLFFGSGTQLSVL.

J is TRBJ1-5 and V is TRBV28; 8 bases map to TRBD1. CDR1 is MDHEN, CDR2 SYDVKM, per germline. The CDR3 is made up of 14 amino acids. V lost 5 bases to trimming and J lost 6 bases; unmatched junction nucleotides: 6. CDR3 amino acids: CASSLQGAAQPQHF. The CDR3 coding sequence is TGTGCCAGCAGTCTCCAGGGGGCGGCTCAGCCCCAGCATTTT.

The V gene is TRBV6-5, the J gene TRBJ2-1; 8 bases are shared with TRBD2. This CDR3 has 14 residues. Germline values: CDR1 MNHEY, CDR2 SVGAGI. With V trimmed by 5 bases and J by 9 bases, 9 bases remained unmatched. The CDR3 bases are TGTGCCAGCAGTCCCGGGACTAGTCAGATTGAGCAGTTCTTC. Amino acid sequence: CASSPGTSQIEQFF.

The gene calls are TRBV27 and TRBJ2-7; possible D gene TRBD1, 6 bases. Per the germline V gene, CDR1 is MNHEY and CDR2 is SMNVEV (reference sequence). The CDR3 length is 13 residues. V lost 0 bases, J lost 5 bases, and 8 bases lay in between. The CDR3 DNA follows: TGTGCCAGCAGTTTATCAGGGGACAACGAGCAGTACTTC. This translates into CASSLSGDNEQYF.

This clone was detected a few times. The rearrangement joins TRBV5-6 to TRBJ2-7; no firm D call. Trimming cost V 2 bases and J 2 bases, with 8 bases left between them. The CDR3 spans 13 residues. Germline-derived CDR1 and CDR2 are SGHDT and YYEEEE. The CDR3: CASSFGSPYEQYF. The CDR3 region has the DNA TGTGCCAGCAGCTTTGGTAGTCCCTACGAGCAGTACTTC. Drawing the rest from reference TRBV5-6 and TRBJ2-7, the complete variable domain is DAGVTQSPTHLIKTRGQQVTLRCSPKSGHDTVSWYQQALGQGPQFIFQYYEEEERQRGNFPDRFSGHQFPNYSSELNVNALLLGDSALYLCASSFGSPYEQYFGPGTRLTVT.

The V call is TRBV6-1, the J call TRBJ2-1, with 7 bases aligning to TRBD2. V dropped 8 bases and J dropped 4; count of bases not matched to a gene: 11. The germline gives CDR1 MNHNS, CDR2 SASEGT. The CDR3 length is 15 residues. The CDR3 DNA reads TGTGCCAGCCCCCCGGGGGGACCTCAGTACAATGAGCAGTTCTTC. Translation gives CASPPGGPQYNEQFF.